This T cell receptor (beta chain) was sequenced for a study of blood T cell repertoires in COVID-19. At the level of the study: Acute and convalescent COVID-19 samples came from the United States, Italy and Spain.

The assay was immunoSEQ multiplex PCR, and TCRdb's table has in-frame clones only and misses some. Here the sample spans roughly 120,000 clones, over 60% being singletons. The CDR3 sequence is 13 residues long. Germline values: CDR1 SEHNR, CDR2 FQNEAQ (reference sequence). V was cut by 1 base and J by 5 bases, with 8 bases left in between. The sequenced sample was peripheral blood. The sequence was collected from a woman aged 80 or over with active or convalescent COVID-19. V is TRBV7-9 and J is TRBJ1-2, with D possibly TRBD1 on 6 matching bases. This CDR3 is CASSLDRAYGYTF. The CDR3 DNA follows: TGTGCCAGCAGCTTAGACAGGGCGTATGGCTACACCTTC.